What follows are 31 T cell receptor beta chains derived from one specimen sequenced in a study of T cells after yellow fever vaccination. TCRdb re-called the 5' RACE reads with MiXCR, one entry per CDR3 protein. The sample holds 450,000 to 650,000 distinct CDR3 sequences; roughly 13% are singletons and the top ten take 11% to 15%. Sequenced here: PBMCs, sampled on the day of the yellow fever booster vaccination. Receptors were obtained from a man younger than 45 who received the YFV17D yellow fever vaccine.

There are a few counts of this clonotype. The chain employs TRBV21-1 and TRBJ2-2; the table's D call TRBD2 went unverified against the DNA. TRBV21-1 is reported as a pseudogene. CDR3 length: 16 residues. In DNA form, the CDR3 reads TGTGCCAGCAGCCCAGGAGGCGGGAGAAGGACCGGGGAGCTGTTTTTT. This sequence encodes CASSPGGGRRTGELFF.

The chain has TRBV7-7 and TRBJ2-2, with D unresolved. V dropped 1 base and J dropped 4 bases, with 7 bases sitting between them. Germline V gene data show CDR1 as SSHAT and CDR2 as FNYEAQ (reference sequence). The length of the CDR3 is 14 residues. In DNA, the CDR3 is TGTGCCAGCAGCTTAGAGGGAAGCACCGGGGAGCTGTTTTTT. Translating gives CASSLEGSTGELFF.

The gene calls are TRBV28 and TRBJ2-3, with 8 nucleotides matching TRBD1. Germline V gene sequence: CDR1 MDHEN, CDR2 SYDVKM. The V segment lost 6 bases and the J segment 5 bases; nucleotides outside the gene matches: 7. The CDR3 has 14 residues. The CDR3 DNA reads as TGTGCCAGCAGAACCGGACAGGGAAGAGATACGCAGTATTTT. Translated, it gives CASRTGQGRDTQYF. Full variable domain (remainder filled in from reference TRBV28 and TRBJ2-3): DVKVTQSSRYLVKRTGEKVFLECVQDMDHENMFWYRQDPGLGLRLIYFSYDVKMKEKGDIPEGYSVSREKKERFSLILESASTNQTSMYLCASRTGQGRDTQYFGPGTRLTVL.

The J gene is TRBJ2-1, the V gene TRBV7-2; 10 nucleotides line up with TRBD1. The junction had 4 bases not matched to a gene; V was cut back by 4 bases and J by 4 bases. The CDR3 is 15 residues long. CDR1 SGHTA and CDR2 FQGNSA come from the germline V gene. This CDR3 reads CASSYRQGAYNEQFF. In DNA, the CDR3 is TGTGCCAGCAGCTATCGACAGGGGGCTTACAATGAGCAGTTCTTC.

The rearrangement joins TRBV6-2 or TRBV6-3 to TRBJ2-7, with D maybe TRBD2 (5 bases). This CDR3 is 14 amino acids long. V lost 6 bases and J 0 bases, leaving 12 bases between the germline ends. In germline, CDR1 is MNHEY, CDR2 SVGEGT. The CDR3 is CASSGGGISYEQYF. CDR3 bases: TGTGCCAGCAGCGGAGGCGGTATCTCCTACGAGCAGTACTTC.

This clonotype was seen only a few times. This rearrangement joins TRBV7-2 to TRBJ2-1; no clear D gene. CDR3 length: 13 residues. Trimming shortened V by 5 bases and J by 5 bases, and 10 bases separated the two germline ends. Germline CDR1 SGHTA, CDR2 FQGNSA. CDR3 amino acids: CASSTSTDNEQFF. The CDR3 DNA sequence: TGTGCCAGCAGCACCTCGACCGACAATGAGCAGTTCTTC. Full variable domain (rest looked up from reference TRBV7-2 and TRBJ2-1): GAGVSQSPSNKVTEKGKDVELRCDPISGHTALYWYRQSLGQGLEFLIYFQGNSAPDKSGLPSDRFSAERTGGSVSTLTIQRTQQEDSAVYLCASSTSTDNEQFFGPGTRLTVL.

The J gene is TRBJ2-7, the V gene TRBV6-1; the D call may be TRBD1 or TRBD2 (5 bases each). The CDR3 spans 14 residues. V lost 6 bases and J 1 base, leaving 13 bases between the germline ends. Germline CDR1 reads MNHNS; CDR2 reads SASEGT. The CDR3 coding sequence is TGTGCCAGCAGAAGGACAAGAGGGTCCTACGAGCAGTACTTC. This sequence encodes CASRRTRGSYEQYF.

The chain carries TRBV20-1 and TRBJ2-1, with 9 bases lining up with TRBD1. Germline assignment: CDR1 DFQATT and CDR2 SNEGSKA (reference sequence). Germline trimming cut 6 bases from V and 6 bases from J; bases unmatched to any gene: 12. This CDR3 spans 15 amino acids. This CDR3 reads CSAEGTGRKVNEQFF. In DNA, the CDR3 is TGCAGTGCGGAAGGGACAGGGAGAAAGGTCAATGAGCAGTTCTTC.

J is TRBJ2-7 and V is TRBV3-1; 10 bases agree with TRBD2. Germline loops: CDR1 LGHDT, CDR2 YNNKEL (reference sequence). V lost 2 bases to trimming and J lost 6 bases; unmatched junction nucleotides: 1. CDR3 size: 13 residues. As DNA, the CDR3 is TGTGCCAGCAGCCAACTAGCGGGAGTCGAGCAGTACTTC. The encoded protein is CASSQLAGVEQYF.

The rearrangement links TRBV5-1 to TRBJ1-6; TRBD1 aligns across 7 bases. Per the germline V gene, CDR1 is SGHRS and CDR2 is YFSETQ. The ends lost 0 bases at V and 9 bases at J; junction bases unmatched: 6. The CDR3 extends over 15 amino acids. The CDR3 is CASSLEATGTSPLHF. DNA of the CDR3: TGCGCCAGCAGCTTGGAGGCGACAGGGACTTCACCCCTCCACTTT.

This clonotype was seen many times. The chain links TRBV6-2 or TRBV6-3 to TRBJ2-5, with a possible D match to TRBD2 (5 bases). The CDR3 length is 15 residues. V was trimmed by 2 bases and J by 1 base, leaving 11 bases between them. CDR1 is MNHEY, CDR2 SVGEGT, per germline. CDR3 region: CASSYVGASQETQYF. CDR3 DNA sequence: TGTGCCAGCAGTTACGTGGGAGCCTCCCAAGAGACCCAGTACTTC.

This clonotype came up a few times. The J gene is TRBJ2-3, the V gene TRBV6-2 or TRBV6-3; maybe TRBD2 (6 bases). This CDR3 is 13 amino acids long. The V gene lost 5 bases and the J gene lost 8 bases, with 14 bases spanning the gap. CDR1 is MNHEY, CDR2 SVGEGT, per germline. CDR3 sequence: CASSPSVRGTQYF. The CDR3 region has the DNA TGTGCCAGCAGTCCCTCGGTGCGGGGTACGCAGTATTTT.

This clonotype was counted a few times. The chain carries TRBV11-2 and TRBJ2-4; possibly TRBD1 for D (5 bases). V lost 1 base and J lost 10, with 17 bases in between. In germline, CDR1 is SGHAT, CDR2 FQNNGV. The CDR3 sequence is 15 residues long. The CDR3 reads CASSLAVWGKGIQYF. DNA for the CDR3: TGTGCCAGCAGCTTAGCGGTGTGGGGCAAGGGGATTCAGTACTTC.

This clonotype was detected ten times or more. This chain connects TRBV6-5 to TRBJ2-7; 9 bases fit TRBD2. CDR3 size: 15 residues. The junction had 4 bases not matched to a gene; V was cut back by 4 bases and J by 0 bases. Germline V gene lookup returns CDR1 MNHEY and CDR2 SVGAGI. CDR3 nucleotides: TGTGCCAGCAGTTTCACAGCGGGAGGCTCCTACGAGCAGTACTTC. It encodes CASSFTAGGSYEQYF.

The chain links TRBV20-1 to TRBJ2-5; D is possibly TRBD2 (6 bases). CDR3 length: 14 amino acids. Germline assignment: CDR1 DFQATT and CDR2 SNEGSKA (reference sequence). Deletions cut 1 base from V and 1 base from J, with 10 bases between. The CDR3 nucleotides are TGCAGTGCTAGAGGCGGGAACCTCCAAGAGACCCAGTACTTC. This codes for CSARGGNLQETQYF.

This clonotype was recorded a few times. V is TRBV4-2 and J is TRBJ2-3; D is ambiguous. This CDR3 comprises 12 residues. The germline gives CDR1 LGHNA, CDR2 YNFKEQ. V lost 2 bases and J 6 bases, leaving 6 bases between the germline ends. This CDR3 is CASSQPQDTQYF. The CDR3 nucleotides read TGTGCCAGCAGCCAACCCCAGGATACGCAGTATTTT.

At least ten counts were recorded for this clonotype. V gene TRBV7-2 combines with J gene TRBJ2-3, with D tentatively TRBD1 (5 bases). Trimming pared 4 bases from V and 5 bases from J, leaving 10 bases between. Per the germline V gene, CDR1 is SGHTA and CDR2 is FQGNSA. The CDR3 runs to 13 residues. The DNA for the CDR3 is TGTGCCAGCAGCTCCCAGGGCTTAGATACGCAGTATTTT. This encodes CASSSQGLDTQYF.

This clonotype turned up a few times. The chain combines TRBV7-9 with TRBJ2-1, with D maybe TRBD2 (7 bases). There are 15 residues in the CDR3. Germline V gene sequence: CDR1 SEHNR, CDR2 FQNEAQ (reference sequence). Deletions cut 3 bases from V and 4 bases from J, with 13 bases between. The CDR3 sequence: CASSFGEGVYNEQFF. The DNA for the CDR3 is TGTGCCAGCAGCTTTGGGGAGGGGGTTTACAATGAGCAGTTCTTC.

Here the CDR3 DNA reads TGTGCCATCGCCAGCCCGAACACCGGGGAGCTGTTTTTT. Protein sequence: CAIASPNTGELFF. The rearrangement uses TRBV10-3 and TRBJ2-2; D is uncertain. The CDR3 extends over 13 amino acids. The germline V gene has CDR1 ENHRY and CDR2 SYGVKD. Trimming shortened V by 8 bases and J by 0 bases, and 7 bases separated the two germline ends.

The chain couples TRBV12-5 to TRBJ2-1; unclear D gene. V was cut by 5 bases and J by 11 bases, with 1 base left in between. This CDR3 has 8 amino acids. Germline CDR1 and CDR2: LGHNT and FRNRAP. CDR3 sequence: CASGQQFF. The CDR3 bases are TGTGCTAGTGGTCAGCAGTTCTTC.

This chain joins TRBV7-9 and TRBJ1-1; no clear D gene. The CDR3 extends over 14 amino acids. The germline V and J ends were trimmed by 3 bases and 5 bases, with 13 bases remaining between them. The germline V gene has CDR1 SEHNR and CDR2 FQNEAQ (reference sequence). The CDR3: CASSLSHLRTEAFF. In nucleotides, the CDR3 is TGTGCCAGCAGCTTGTCCCACCTGCGGACTGAAGCTTTCTTT.

This clonotype was seen more than once but under ten times. The chain employs TRBV7-8 and TRBJ2-7; TRBD2 aligns across 12 bases. The V gene's germline CDR1 is SGHVS and CDR2 FQNEAQ. This CDR3 is built from 15 residues. With V trimmed by 5 bases and J by 2 bases, 4 bases remained unmatched. CDR3 in DNA: TGTGCCAGCAGCGCATCTAGCGGGAGGGCCTACGAGCAGTACTTC. Its translation is CASSASSGRAYEQYF.

The chain couples TRBV5-1 to TRBJ2-1; D unclear. V was cut by 0 bases and J by 15 bases, with 19 bases left in between. This CDR3 contains 14 residues. Germline V gene lookup returns CDR1 SGHRS and CDR2 YFSETQ. This CDR3 is CASSLGNTERPGFF. Written as DNA, the CDR3 is TGCGCCAGCAGCTTGGGAAATACCGAACGACCGGGGTTCTTC. Full variable domain (rest looked up from reference TRBV5-1 and TRBJ2-1): KAGVTQTPRYLIKTRGQQVTLSCSPISGHRSVSWYQQTPGQGLQFLFEYFSETQRNKGNFPGRFSGRQFSNSRSEMNVSTLELGDSALYLCASSLGNTERPGFFGPGTRLTVL.

The chain is built from TRBV19 and TRBJ2-1, with 7 bases lining up with TRBD2. The V gene end was trimmed by 6 bases and the J gene end by 8 bases; junction bases not matched to a gene: 7. CDR1 LNHDA and CDR2 SQIVND come from the germline V gene (reference sequence). CDR3 size: 13 residues. The CDR3 loop is CASSRPGGDEQFF. Here the CDR3 DNA reads TGTGCCAGTAGCCGACCTGGGGGGGATGAGCAGTTCTTC.

This clonotype was counted between two and nine times. The V gene is TRBV4-3, the J gene TRBJ2-7; maybe TRBD1 (6 bases). CDR3 length equals 17 residues. CDR1 is LGHNA, CDR2 YSLEER, per germline. V lost 0 bases and J lost 0, with 15 bases in between. The CDR3 bases are TGCGCCAGCAGCCAAGATCTTTTTGGACAGTACTCCTACGAGCAGTACTTC. This encodes CASSQDLFGQYSYEQYF.

This clonotype was observed a few times. The chain employs TRBV12-3 or TRBV12-4 and TRBJ1-5; 7 nucleotides agree with TRBD1. This CDR3 spans 14 amino acids. The ends lost 5 bases at V and 5 bases at J; junction bases unmatched: 6. Written as DNA, the CDR3 is TGTGCCAGCAGTCCGGAGGGGGCTGATCAGCCCCAGCATTTT. Its translation: CASSPEGADQPQHF.

This chain uses TRBV7-2 with TRBJ1-6; no clear D. From germline, CDR1 is SGHTA and CDR2 FQGNSA. The ends were cut back, 5 bases at V and 14 bases at J, with 19 bases in the middle. The CDR3 loop spans 14 amino acids. CDR3 DNA: TGTGCCAGCAGCCCATCCAGGACCGATCCAGCCCTCCACTTT. This encodes CASSPSRTDPALHF.

The chain joins TRBV10-3 to TRBJ2-3, with 9 bases matching TRBD2. The CDR3 totals 14 residues. V lost 4 bases and J lost 5; bases outside the gene matches: 4. The germline V gene encodes CDR1 ENHRY and CDR2 SYGVKD. Here the CDR3 reads CAISAGLAEDTQYF. The CDR3 coding sequence is TGTGCCATCAGTGCGGGACTAGCTGAAGATACGCAGTATTTT.

The rearrangement joins TRBV14 to TRBJ1-2; D possibly corresponds to TRBD1 (5 bases). CDR1 SGHDN and CDR2 FVKESK come from the germline V gene. CDR3 length equals 14 residues. V was shortened by 1 base and J by 7 bases, with 13 bases between the two germline ends. The DNA for the CDR3 is TGTGCCAGCAGCCAAGGGTGGCAGGGTCTTGGCTACACCTTC. As protein: CASSQGWQGLGYTF.

This clonotype has a handful of counts. The chain joins TRBV24-1 to TRBJ1-5; D remains ambiguous. Trimming stripped 3 bases from V and 5 bases from J, with 10 bases between. This CDR3 has 14 residues. The V gene's germline CDR1 is KGHDR and CDR2 SFDVKD. The CDR3 region is CATSDQDFYQPQHF. CDR3 DNA: TGTGCCACCAGTGATCAGGACTTCTATCAGCCCCAGCATTTT.

This clonotype was seen ten or more times. The V and J genes are TRBV5-1 and TRBJ2-1; 7 nucleotides line up with TRBD2. The CDR3 has 15 residues. V lost 5 bases, J lost 0 bases, and 5 bases stayed unmatched. Germline V lookup: CDR1 SGHRS, CDR2 YFSETQ. Written as DNA, the CDR3 is TGCGCCAGCAGTTTAAGCGGGACCTCCTACAATGAGCAGTTCTTC. Translated: CASSLSGTSYNEQFF.